The next 6 T cell receptor beta chains were all read from a single sample in a study of regulatory T cells in long-lasting Graves disease (dated by TCRdb to the early 2020s). The receptor library was made with multiplex PCR. Sequencing instrument: Illumina HiSeq 4000. To build TCR beta libraries, CDR3 regions were amplified by Arm-PCR using iRepertoire HTBI primers. In-frame beta chains were kept once TCRdb had trimmed the public reads at Q25 with fastp and called clones with MiXCR. Duplicate CDR3 protein sequences are folded into a single record with the most common DNA and genes. Counted in this sample were about 620,000 distinct CDR3 sequences; about 15% of them appeared once. Jointly, the top ten make up under 20% of the sample. The sample's time point label, decoded: newly diagnosed GD, antithyroid drugs for less than 3 months. RNA was extracted from PBMCs in TRIzol for both TCR sequencing and RNA sequencing.

These data also formed part of another study, on T cells in Graves' hyperthyroidism and ophthalmopathy.

Sequencing was performed on peripheral blood mononuclear cells (PBMCs), taken at new diagnosis, from a patient treated with antithyroid drugs. Receptor source: a woman in her twenties or thirties with Graves disease. Donor details come from another sample of the same person, matched by shared clones.

This clonotype has at least ten counts. The chain recombines TRBV29-1 with TRBJ2-7; TRBD1 or TRBD2 may be the D gene (5 bases each). The CDR3 sequence is 15 residues long. CDR1 and CDR2 from the germline V gene are SQVTM and ANQGSEA. The germline V and J ends were trimmed by 6 bases and 0 bases, with 18 bases remaining between them. CDR3 coding DNA: TGCAGCGTAAGGGGTTGGTCCGGGAACTCCTACGAGCAGTACTTC. Residues: CSVRGWSGNSYEQYF.

This clonotype came up a few times. V and J are TRBV20-1 and TRBJ1-2; D call uncertain. This CDR3 has 11 amino acids. The V gene's germline CDR1 is DFQATT and CDR2 SNEGSKA (reference sequence). V was cut by 1 base and J by 6 bases, with 6 bases left in between. CDR3 region: CSARGPNGYTF. The CDR3 region has the DNA TGCAGTGCTAGAGGACCCAATGGCTACACCTTC.

Remarks on this clonotype: This may stem from a read error, because a much larger clone lies one nucleotide away. V and J are TRBV11-2 and TRBJ2-3; 7 bases map to TRBD1. Germline V lookup: CDR1 SGHAT, CDR2 FQNNGV. This CDR3 is built from 16 residues. The CDR3 protein is CASSKQGTASTGTQYF. Written as DNA, the CDR3 is TGTGCCAGCAGCAAACAAGGGACAGCTAGCACAGGTACGCAGTATTTT.

This clonotype was observed a handful of times. This rearrangement joins TRBV18 to TRBJ1-1; maybe TRBD1 (6 bases). CDR3 length: 15 residues. Trimming left V 2 bases short and J 0 bases short, with 10 bases between. Germline V gene sequence: CDR1 KGHSH, CDR2 LQKENI. The CDR3 coding sequence is TGTGCCAGCTCACCATTTGACAGGCTGAACACTGAAGCTTTCTTT. Amino acid sequence: CASSPFDRLNTEAFF.

V and J are TRBV9 and TRBJ2-5, with D perhaps given as TRBD1 or TRBD2 (5 bases each). Trimming took 5 bases from V and 1 from J, leaving 15 bases between them. The CDR3 runs to 15 residues. CDR1 is SGDLS, CDR2 YYNGEE, per germline. CDR3 coding DNA: TGTGCCAGCAGTTACGGGGCGAGGCCCCAAGAGACCCAGTACTTC. This encodes CASSYGARPQETQYF. Together with reference TRBV9 and TRBJ2-5, the CDR3 gives the full variable domain: DSGVTQTPKHLITATGQRVTLRCSPRSGDLSVYWYQQSLDQGLQFLIQYYNGEERAKGNILERFSAQQFPDLHSELNLSSLELGDSALYFCASSYGARPQETQYFGPGTRLLVL.

The table lists this clonotype with a few counts. The chain's CDR3 is CASSEVTGAVSGNTIYF. The CDR3 DNA follows: TGTGCCAGCAGTGAAGTGACAGGGGCTGTCTCTGGAAACACCATATATTTT. The chain uses TRBV2 and TRBJ1-3, with TRBD1 matching 8 bases. The CDR3 sequence is 17 residues long. The germline V gene has CDR1 SNHLY and CDR2 FYNNEI. V gave up 1 base and J gave up 0 bases; unmatched junction bases: 5.